The 25 T cell receptor beta chains below all came from one sample that was sequenced in a study of T-cell reconstitution after alpha-beta-depleted transplantation in children (dated by TCRdb to the mid-2010s). Libraries were constructed by PCR. Sequencing used an Illumina HiSeq 2500. TCR library preparation used molecular barcoding, with unique molecular identifiers applied to normalize quantification of the TCRbeta repertoire. TCRdb passed the public sequencing reads through fastp at Q25 and MiXCR, retaining productive beta sequences. Each entry merges the rows of one CDR3 protein and shows their most common DNA and genes. The sample has about 540,000 distinct CDR3 sequences on record, more than 20% of them singletons. 30% to 45% of the sample lies in the top ten. Taken with the paper, the label for treatment or condition translates to: allogeneic hematopoietic cell transplantation with graft depleted of TCRalphabeta T cells and CD19 B cells.

The specimen was PBMCs, collected before TCRalphabeta/CD19-depleted stem cell transplant. These receptors came from a boy under two years old with Wiskott-Aldrich syndrome, due to receive a stem cell transplant.

This chain links TRBV15 with TRBJ2-1; 7 nucleotides match TRBD2. Germline V gene lookup returns CDR1 LNHNV and CDR2 YYDKDF (reference sequence). This CDR3 has 12 amino acids. The V segment lost 1 base and the J segment 9 bases; nucleotides outside the gene matches: 0. The CDR3 protein is CATSRGLAEQFF. In nucleotides, the CDR3 is TGTGCCACCAGCAGAGGACTAGCTGAGCAGTTCTTC.

This clonotype was observed a few times. The chain carries TRBV2 and TRBJ2-2; 8 nucleotides agree with TRBD2. Germline trimming cut 11 bases from V and 6 bases from J; bases unmatched to any gene: 11. The CDR3 length is 14 residues. Germline V gene data show CDR1 as SNHLY and CDR2 as FYNNEI. The CDR3 is CASRRAGESGELFF. For the CDR3, the DNA is TGTGCCTCAAGGCGAGCGGGAGAATCCGGGGAGCTGTTTTTT.

The chain carries TRBV10-3 and TRBJ2-7, with D possibly being TRBD2 (6 bases). CDR3 length: 14 amino acids. Trimming took off 8 bases at V and 3 bases at J, with 17 bases between the two ends. Germline V CDR1 and CDR2: ENHRY, SYGVKD. CDR3 sequence (DNA): TGTGCCATCGGGGGAGTAGCGGAGTTCTACGAGCAGTACTTC. Its translation is CAIGGVAEFYEQYF.

This clonotype has a handful of counts. The rearrangement links TRBV11-2 to TRBJ2-1; D is unresolved. The V end was cut by 1 base, the J end by 6 bases, with 10 bases between. Germline values: CDR1 SGHAT, CDR2 FQNNGV. The CDR3 sequence is 14 residues long. The CDR3 nucleotides are TGTGCCAGCAGCTTAGGGGTTAGCCGCAATGAGCAGTTCTTC. As protein: CASSLGVSRNEQFF.

The sample holds a few counts of this clonotype. V is TRBV5-1 and J is TRBJ2-7; 8 positions match TRBD2. The CDR3 extends over 15 amino acids. Germline V gene lookup returns CDR1 SGHRS and CDR2 YFSETQ. With 0 bases clipped from V and 3 bases from J, the junction kept 5 bases outside the gene matches. CDR3 region: CASSLVSGSLYEQYF. CDR3 sequence (DNA): TGCGCCAGCAGCTTGGTCAGCGGGAGTCTCTACGAGCAGTACTTC.

Only a few counts were recorded for this clonotype. V and J are TRBV7-9 and TRBJ1-2; the D gene is possibly TRBD1 (5 bases). This CDR3 is 16 amino acids long. Germline loops: CDR1 SEHNR, CDR2 FQNEAQ (reference sequence). V lost 1 base and J 6 bases, leaving 18 bases between the germline ends. CDR3 DNA: TGTGCCAGCAGCTTAGGACCTGGGGGTACCGGTAATGGCTACACCTTC. Amino acids: CASSLGPGGTGNGYTF.

This chain uses TRBV6-5 with TRBJ2-4, with TRBD2 matching 7 bases. The V segment lost 3 bases and the J segment 6 bases; nucleotides outside the gene matches: 8. This CDR3 contains 15 residues. Germline V gives CDR1 MNHEY, CDR2 SVGAGI. CDR3 protein: CASSYRGGLGNIQYF. In DNA, the CDR3 is TGTGCCAGCAGTTATAGGGGAGGGCTGGGAAACATTCAGTACTTC.

In its sample, this clonotype was seen a few times. V and J are TRBV24-1 and TRBJ2-1; D gene uncertain. The CDR3 runs to 13 residues. Trimming took 5 bases from V and 8 from J, leaving 12 bases between them. Per the germline V gene, CDR1 is KGHDR and CDR2 is SFDVKD. The CDR3 sequence is CATSVAGVDEQFF. CDR3 nucleotides: TGTGCCACCAGTGTTGCCGGCGTTGATGAGCAGTTCTTC.

CDR3 sequence: CASSLTLLAGAGTGELFF. CDR3 nucleotide sequence: TGCGCCAGCAGCCTGACCCTACTAGCGGGAGCTGGGACCGGGGAGCTGTTTTTT. The V call is TRBV5-1, the J call TRBJ2-2, with TRBD2 matching 11 bases. This CDR3 is built from 18 residues. Germline loops: CDR1 SGHRS, CDR2 YFSETQ. The ends lost 4 bases at V and 5 bases at J; junction bases unmatched: 13.

This clonotype was counted a few times. The V and J genes are TRBV4-1 and TRBJ2-7, with 13 bases identical to TRBD2. The CDR3 is 16 residues long. V shed 4 bases, J shed 5 bases, and the junction held 8 bases outside the gene matches. Germline CDR1 MGHRA, CDR2 YSYEKL. This CDR3 reads CASSLRTSGSLDEQYF. As DNA, the CDR3 is TGCGCCAGCAGCCTTAGGACTAGCGGGAGTCTCGACGAGCAGTACTTC.

A few counts support this clonotype. The genes are TRBV12-3 or TRBV12-4 and TRBJ2-1; perhaps TRBD1 as D (5 bases). V dropped 6 bases and J dropped 6 bases, with 18 bases sitting between them. CDR3 length: 15 amino acids. CDR3: CASSPLQGWGNEQFF. The DNA for the CDR3 is TGTGCCAGCAGCCCCTTGCAGGGTTGGGGCAATGAGCAGTTCTTC.

This chain links TRBV6-2 or TRBV6-3 with TRBJ1-5; D is possibly TRBD1 (6 bases). The germline V and J ends were trimmed by 5 bases and 0 bases, with 14 bases remaining between them. The CDR3 spans 16 residues. CDR1 MNHEY and CDR2 SVGEGT come from the germline V gene. The CDR3 loop is CASSTGARASNQPQHF. Here the CDR3 DNA reads TGTGCCAGCAGTACGGGGGCCAGGGCTAGCAATCAGCCCCAGCATTTT.

The chain employs TRBV6-1 and TRBJ2-1; no clear D gene. Germline-derived CDR1 and CDR2 are MNHNS and SASEGT. V lost 7 bases, J lost 4 bases, and 11 bases lay in between. The CDR3 sequence is 13 residues long. The CDR3 region has the DNA TGTGCCAGCACAGGTACCTTTTACAATGAGCAGTTCTTC. It specifies CASTGTFYNEQFF.

This clonotype was recorded a few times. The rearrangement joins TRBV14 to TRBJ2-1, with 12 bases identical to TRBD2. V was clipped by 4 bases and J by 0 bases; unmatched bases: 10. Germline V gene lookup returns CDR1 SGHDN and CDR2 FVKESK. CDR3 length: 19 residues. CDR3 amino acids: CASSPSGASGRASYNEQFF. Here the CDR3 DNA reads TGTGCCAGCAGCCCATCAGGGGCTAGCGGGAGGGCCTCCTACAATGAGCAGTTCTTC.

This clonotype was detected only a few times. This sequence joins TRBV7-6 and TRBJ2-1, with D possibly matching TRBD2 (6 bases). Germline V lookup: CDR1 SGHVS, CDR2 FNYEAQ. The length of the CDR3 is 17 residues. Trimming took off 3 bases at V and 8 bases at J, with 23 bases between the two ends. The CDR3 DNA is TGTGCCAGCAGCTTTTTGAGGGGAGGATTGGTTTTGCATGAGCAGTTCTTC. Its translation is CASSFLRGGLVLHEQFF.

The chain recombines TRBV29-1 with TRBJ2-7; possible D gene TRBD2, 5 bases. V was pared by 6 bases and J by 7 bases, with 16 bases between. This CDR3 has 12 amino acids. In germline, CDR1 is SQVTM, CDR2 ANQGSEA. The DNA for the CDR3 is TGCAGCGTCGCCCTCCTCGGGAAAGAGCAGTACTTC. This encodes CSVALLGKEQYF.

In nucleotides, the CDR3 is TGCAGCGTTGAAGATACGACACCTCCCTACGAGCAGTACTTC. It codes for CSVEDTTPPYEQYF. The J gene is TRBJ2-7, the V gene TRBV29-1, with D hard to call. The germline gives CDR1 SQVTM, CDR2 ANQGSEA. The CDR3 extends over 14 amino acids. The V gene lost 0 bases and the J gene lost 2 bases, with 11 bases spanning the gap.

This clonotype showed up just a few times. The V gene is TRBV7-6, the J gene TRBJ1-5; D unclear. Trimming stripped 1 base from V and 2 bases from J, with 6 bases between. The CDR3 length is 14 residues. Germline CDR1 is SGHVS and CDR2 is FNYEAQ. CDR3 nucleotide sequence: TGTGCCAGCAGCTTAGGCCAACGCAATCAGCCCCAGCATTTT. Protein sequence: CASSLGQRNQPQHF.

The chain has TRBV7-9 and TRBJ2-1; either TRBD1 or TRBD2 may fit D (5 bases each). Germline CDR1 and CDR2: SEHNR and FQNEAQ (reference sequence). The CDR3 consists of 15 residues. Trimming stripped 5 bases from V and 1 base from J, with 12 bases between. The CDR3 spells CASSRVGDSYNEQFF. The DNA of the CDR3 is TGTGCCAGCAGCCGGGTGGGGGATTCCTACAATGAGCAGTTCTTC.

This clonotype was seen a handful of times. The chain couples TRBV6-1 to TRBJ1-1; D remains unclear. The germline gives CDR1 MNHNS, CDR2 SASEGT. V was clipped by 7 bases and J by 1 base, with 7 bases between them. The CDR3 has 12 residues. The CDR3 region is CASNPGNTEAFF. The CDR3, as DNA: TGTGCCAGCAACCCCGGGAACACTGAAGCTTTCTTT.

The table lists this clonotype with a count of one. The chain is built from TRBV12-3 or TRBV12-4 and TRBJ2-1; possibly TRBD2 for D (6 bases). Trimming took off 2 bases at V and 10 bases at J, with 18 bases between the two ends. The CDR3 totals 15 residues. The CDR3, as DNA: TGTGCCAGCAGTTTAAGGCGGGAAAAGGCTTTCGAGCAGTTCTTC. It translates to CASSLRREKAFEQFF.

The J gene is TRBJ2-3, the V gene TRBV20-1; D is unclear. V lost 3 bases to trimming and J lost 0 bases, with 10 bases between them. Germline V gene sequence: CDR1 DFQATT, CDR2 SNEGSKA (reference sequence). The CDR3 runs 14 residues. For the CDR3, the DNA is TGCAGTGCTAGGATTTTAGCTAGCACAGATACGCAGTATTTT. Encoded protein: CSARILASTDTQYF.

There are a few counts of this clonotype. This sequence joins TRBV9 and TRBJ2-1; D call uncertain. Germline V gene lookup returns CDR1 SGDLS and CDR2 YYNGEE. CDR3 size: 14 residues. Trimming left V 0 bases short and J 6 bases short, with 10 bases between. The CDR3 here is CASSVALSGNEQFF. The CDR3 nucleotides are TGTGCCAGCAGCGTAGCTCTATCGGGCAATGAGCAGTTCTTC.

The chain uses TRBV7-6 and TRBJ2-3; D gene ambiguous. V shed 5 bases and J shed 0 bases, with 12 bases lying between them. Per the germline V gene, CDR1 is SGHVS and CDR2 is FNYEAQ. CDR3 length equals 15 residues. The CDR3 nucleotides are TGTGCCAGCAGCCCCTCGCATACCAGCACAGATACGCAGTATTTT. Translation: CASSPSHTSTDTQYF.

This clonotype has only a few counts. The chain joins TRBV5-1 to TRBJ2-1, with D possibly being TRBD2 (5 bases). CDR3 length equals 16 residues. The germline gives CDR1 SGHRS, CDR2 YFSETQ. Trimming stripped 0 bases from V and 0 bases from J, with 10 bases between. For the CDR3, the DNA is TGCGCCAGCAGCTTGGTCGGGGATGTCTCCTACAATGAGCAGTTCTTC. Its protein is CASSLVGDVSYNEQFF.